The sequence of this TCR beta chain was determined in a study of CD8 T cells in ankylosing spondylitis. Libraries for TCR beta were made by quantitative 5'-RACE with molecular barcodes. TCRdb reprocessed the 5' RACE reads via MiXCR and lists one record per CDR3 protein. Of about 210,000 distinct CDR3 sequences in the sample, approximately 7.3% were seen once. A few counts support this clonotype. What it binds is not known. Germline CDR1 is DFQATT and CDR2 is SNEGSKA (reference sequence). The CDR3 totals 13 residues. The V end lost 0 bases, the J end lost 4 bases, and 7 bases lay between the germline ends. Regarding the study as a whole: Among TCR beta sequences, a motif of roughly 8 highly homologous variants appeared characteristic of ankylosing spondylitis blood. In peripheral blood, disease-linked CD8+ clones occurred at relatively low frequencies. Disease-linked clones were reportedly significantly enriched in matched ankylosing spondylitis synovial fluid.

This receptor was identified in a male donor with ankylosing spondylitis. V is TRBV20-1 and J is TRBJ2-1; maybe TRBD2 (6 bases). The sequenced sample consisted of blood, either unsorted or a sorted T cell fraction (not recorded which). CDR3: CSARDSGYNEQFF. In nucleotides, the CDR3 is TGCAGTGCTAGAGATAGCGGTTACAATGAGCAGTTCTTC.